One sample yielded the 5 T cell receptor beta chains listed below, sequenced in a study of cytomegalovirus exposure and HLA in healthy donors (dated by TCRdb to about 2017). Library construction relied on the immunoSEQ multiplex PCR assay. The multiplex PCR relied on a mix of 60 forward primers for TCR Vbeta segments and 13 reverse primers for TCR Jbeta segments. TCRdb took over this immuneACCESS table, retaining in-frame rearrangements with V and J assigned. Such tables are incomplete; in checked studies, under half of the missing clones stem from an unresolved V gene, and the remainder is unexplained. This sample is represented by fewer than 120,000 clones; approximately 83% of them were singletons. The top ten hold 1.5% to 2% of the sample. Source material: PBMCs. The receptors shown here come from a man aged 35 to 55 in good health and CMV-seronegative.

J is TRBJ1-2 and V is TRBV5-1, with a possible D match to TRBD1 (5 bases). V was trimmed by 4 bases and J by 6 bases, leaving 22 bases between them. The germline V gene has CDR1 SGHRS and CDR2 YFSETQ. CDR3 length: 16 residues. The CDR3: CASSPTSQATLHGYTF. The CDR3 DNA reads TGCGCCAGCAGCCCCACTTCACAGGCCACCCTCCATGGCTACACCTTC.

The V call is TRBV7-9, the J call TRBJ1-2; D is perhaps TRBD1 (6 bases). Germline CDR1 reads SEHNR; CDR2 reads FQNEAQ (reference sequence). This CDR3 is 12 amino acids long. Trimming stripped 3 bases from V and 6 bases from J, with 8 bases between. This CDR3 is CASSFYRDGYTF. CDR3 nucleotide sequence: TGTGCCAGCAGCTTCTACAGGGATGGCTACACCTTC.

This chain links TRBV5-1 with TRBJ2-7, with D unresolved. CDR3 length: 13 residues. The germline gives CDR1 SGHRS, CDR2 YFSETQ. Trimming stripped 0 bases from V and 1 base from J, with 5 bases between. In nucleotides, the CDR3 is TGCGCCAGCAGCTTGGGGAGATCCTACGAGCAGTACTTC. This sequence encodes CASSLGRSYEQYF. The full variable domain, in which reference TRBV5-1 and TRBJ2-7 provide the parts outside the CDR3, is KAGVTQTPRYLIKTRGQQVTLSCSPISGHRSVSWYQQTPGQGLQFLFEYFSETQRNKGNFPGRFSGRQFSNSRSEMNVSTLELGDSALYLCASSLGRSYEQYFGPGTRLTVT.

This chain uses TRBV10-3 with TRBJ2-3, with D perhaps matching TRBD1 (5 bases). This CDR3 is built from 17 residues. The ends were cut back, 6 bases at V and 7 bases at J, with 26 bases in the middle. Germline V gene lookup returns CDR1 ENHRY and CDR2 SYGVKD. CDR3 amino acids: CAISQNVDILREYTQYF. In nucleotides, the CDR3 is TGTGCCATCAGCCAGAACGTGGACATACTTCGAGAGTATACGCAGTATTTT.

V and J are TRBV5-1 and TRBJ2-2, with 7 bases lining up with TRBD1. The V and J ends lost 2 bases and 2 bases, in that order; junction bases with no gene match: 3. Germline-derived CDR1 and CDR2 are SGHRS and YFSETQ. The CDR3 covers 15 residues. This CDR3 reads CASSLQGSNTGELFF. The CDR3 region has the DNA TGCGCCAGCAGCTTACAGGGGTCCAACACCGGGGAGCTGTTTTTT.